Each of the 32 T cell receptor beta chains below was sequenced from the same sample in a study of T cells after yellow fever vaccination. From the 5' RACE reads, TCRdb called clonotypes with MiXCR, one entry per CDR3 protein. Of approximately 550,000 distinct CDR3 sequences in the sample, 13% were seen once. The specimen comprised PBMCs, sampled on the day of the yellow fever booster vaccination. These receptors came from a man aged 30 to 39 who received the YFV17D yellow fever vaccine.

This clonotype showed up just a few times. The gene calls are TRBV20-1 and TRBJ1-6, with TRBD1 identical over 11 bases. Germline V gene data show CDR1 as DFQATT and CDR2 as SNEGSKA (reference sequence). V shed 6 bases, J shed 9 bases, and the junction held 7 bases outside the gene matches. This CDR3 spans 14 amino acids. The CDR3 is CSAHGTGGSSPLHF. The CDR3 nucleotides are TGCAGTGCCCACGGGACAGGGGGTTCTTCACCCCTCCACTTT.

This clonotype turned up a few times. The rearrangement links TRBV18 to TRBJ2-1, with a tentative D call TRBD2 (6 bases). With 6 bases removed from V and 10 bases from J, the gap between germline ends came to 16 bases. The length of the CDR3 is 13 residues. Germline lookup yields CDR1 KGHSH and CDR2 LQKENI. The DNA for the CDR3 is TGTGCCAGCTCCCTTGGAGGGACTCCCGAGCAGTTCTTC. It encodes CASSLGGTPEQFF. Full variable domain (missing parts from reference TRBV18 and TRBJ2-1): NAGVMQNPRHLVRRRGQEARLRCSPMKGHSHVYWYRQLPEEGLKFMVYLQKENIIDESGMPKERFSAEFPKEGPSILRIQQVVRGDSAAYFCASSLGGTPEQFFGPGTRLTVL.

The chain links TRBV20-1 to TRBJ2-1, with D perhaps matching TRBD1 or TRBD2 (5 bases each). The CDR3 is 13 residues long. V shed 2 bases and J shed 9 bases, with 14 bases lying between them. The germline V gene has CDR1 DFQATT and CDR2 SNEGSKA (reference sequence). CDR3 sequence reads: CSARQAGSGEQFF. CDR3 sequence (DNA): TGCAGTGCTAGACAGGCAGGGAGCGGTGAGCAGTTCTTC.

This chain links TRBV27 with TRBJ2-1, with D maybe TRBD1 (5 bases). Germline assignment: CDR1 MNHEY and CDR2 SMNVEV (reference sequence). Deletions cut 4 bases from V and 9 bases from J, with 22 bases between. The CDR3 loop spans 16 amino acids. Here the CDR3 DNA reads TGTGCCAGCAGTTACGACACTGCGGTACAAAGGGGTGAGCAGTTCTTC. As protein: CASSYDTAVQRGEQFF.

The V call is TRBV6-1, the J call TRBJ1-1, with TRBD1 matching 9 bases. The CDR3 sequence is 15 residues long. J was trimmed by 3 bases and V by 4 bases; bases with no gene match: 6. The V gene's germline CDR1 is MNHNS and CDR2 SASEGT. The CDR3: CASSGQGGWDTEAFF. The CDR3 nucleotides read TGTGCCAGCAGTGGACAGGGGGGATGGGACACTGAAGCTTTCTTT.

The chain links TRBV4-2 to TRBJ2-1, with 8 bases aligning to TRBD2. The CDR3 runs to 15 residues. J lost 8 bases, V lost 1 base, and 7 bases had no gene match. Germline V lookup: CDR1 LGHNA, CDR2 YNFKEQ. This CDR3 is CASSQAQREFDEQFF. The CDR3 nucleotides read TGTGCCAGCAGCCAAGCACAGCGGGAGTTCGATGAGCAGTTCTTC.

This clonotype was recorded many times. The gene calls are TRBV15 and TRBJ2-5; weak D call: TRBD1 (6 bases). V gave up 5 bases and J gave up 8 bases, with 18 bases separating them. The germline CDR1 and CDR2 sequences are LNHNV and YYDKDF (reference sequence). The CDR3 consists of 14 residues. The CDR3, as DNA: TGTGCCACCAGCTCCGCAGAAGGGGGTCCAACCCAGTACTTC. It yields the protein CATSSAEGGPTQYF. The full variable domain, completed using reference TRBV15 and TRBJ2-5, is DAMVIQNPRYQVTQFGKPVTLSCSQTLNHNVMYWYQQKSSQAPKLLFHYYDKDFNNEADTPDNFQSRRPNTSFCFLDIRSPGLGDTAMYLCATSSAEGGPTQYFGPGTRLLVL.

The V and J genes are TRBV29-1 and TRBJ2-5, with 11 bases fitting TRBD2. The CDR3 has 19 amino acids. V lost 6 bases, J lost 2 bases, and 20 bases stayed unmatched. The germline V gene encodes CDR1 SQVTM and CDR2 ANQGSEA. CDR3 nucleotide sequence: TGCAGCGTAAGGGGACTAGCGGATTCGCCCTCCCCACGGCAAGAGACCCAGTACTTC. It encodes CSVRGLADSPSPRQETQYF.

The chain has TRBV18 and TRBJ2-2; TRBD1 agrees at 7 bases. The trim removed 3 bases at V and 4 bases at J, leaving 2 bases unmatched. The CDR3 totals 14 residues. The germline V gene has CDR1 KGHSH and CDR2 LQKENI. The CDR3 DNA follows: TGTGCCAGCTCACCCCGGGACAGCACCGGGGAGCTGTTTTTT. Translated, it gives CASSPRDSTGELFF.

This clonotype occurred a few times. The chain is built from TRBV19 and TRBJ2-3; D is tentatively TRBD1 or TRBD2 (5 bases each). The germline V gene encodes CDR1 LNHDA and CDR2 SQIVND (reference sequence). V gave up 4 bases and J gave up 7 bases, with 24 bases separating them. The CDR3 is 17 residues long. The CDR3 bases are TGTGCCAGTAGTAGCACAGGTCGAGCGGAGGACCACTATACGCAGTATTTT. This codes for CASSSTGRAEDHYTQYF.

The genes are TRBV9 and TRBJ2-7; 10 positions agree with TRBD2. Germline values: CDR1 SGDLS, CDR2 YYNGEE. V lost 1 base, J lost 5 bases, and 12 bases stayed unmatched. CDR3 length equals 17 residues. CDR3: CASSVSRAASGSNEQYF. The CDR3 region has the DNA TGTGCCAGCAGCGTAAGCAGGGCGGCTAGCGGGAGTAACGAGCAGTACTTC.

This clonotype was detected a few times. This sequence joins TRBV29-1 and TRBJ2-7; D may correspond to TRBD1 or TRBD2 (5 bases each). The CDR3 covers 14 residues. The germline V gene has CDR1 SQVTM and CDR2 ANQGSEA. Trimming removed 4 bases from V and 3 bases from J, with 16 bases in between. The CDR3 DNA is TGCAGCGTTGGCACGGGGCGATTGGGCTACGAGCAGTACTTC. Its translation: CSVGTGRLGYEQYF.

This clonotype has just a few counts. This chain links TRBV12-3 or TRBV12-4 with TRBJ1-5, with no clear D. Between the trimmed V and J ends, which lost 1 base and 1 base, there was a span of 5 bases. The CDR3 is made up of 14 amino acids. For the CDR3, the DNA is TGTGCCAGCAGTTTAGTCGACAGCAATCAGCCCCAGCATTTT. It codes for CASSLVDSNQPQHF.

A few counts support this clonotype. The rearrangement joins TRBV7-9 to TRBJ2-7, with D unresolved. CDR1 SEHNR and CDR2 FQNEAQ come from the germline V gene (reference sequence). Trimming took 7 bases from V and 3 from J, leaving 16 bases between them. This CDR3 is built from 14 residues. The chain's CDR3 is CASTRTDTVYEQYF. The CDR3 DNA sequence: TGTGCCAGCACCAGGACCGATACAGTCTACGAGCAGTACTTC.

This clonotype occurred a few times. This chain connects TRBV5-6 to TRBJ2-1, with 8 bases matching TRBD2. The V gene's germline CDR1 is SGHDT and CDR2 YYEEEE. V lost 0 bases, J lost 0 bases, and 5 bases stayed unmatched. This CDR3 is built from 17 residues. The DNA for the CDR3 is TGTGCCAGCAGCTTGGGACCGGGAGGGGGCTCCTACAATGAGCAGTTCTTC. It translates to CASSLGPGGGSYNEQFF.

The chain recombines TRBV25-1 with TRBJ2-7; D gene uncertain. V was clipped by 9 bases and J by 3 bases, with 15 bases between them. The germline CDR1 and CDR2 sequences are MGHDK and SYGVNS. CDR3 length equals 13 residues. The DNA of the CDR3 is TGTGCCAGGGGCCCCGGGCACCTCTACGAGCAGTACTTC. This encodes CARGPGHLYEQYF.

The chain's CDR3 is CASTLDTFSVTEAFF. In DNA, the CDR3 is TGTGCCAGCACCCTAGACACATTCTCCGTCACTGAAGCTTTCTTT. This rearrangement joins TRBV12-3 or TRBV12-4 to TRBJ1-1; no reliable D call. V was cut by 7 bases and J by 4 bases, with 19 bases left in between. CDR3 size: 15 residues.

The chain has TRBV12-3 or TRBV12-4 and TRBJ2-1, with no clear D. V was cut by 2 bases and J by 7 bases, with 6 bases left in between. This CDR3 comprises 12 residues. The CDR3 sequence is CASSLLENEQFF. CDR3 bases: TGTGCCAGCAGTTTATTGGAAAATGAGCAGTTCTTC.

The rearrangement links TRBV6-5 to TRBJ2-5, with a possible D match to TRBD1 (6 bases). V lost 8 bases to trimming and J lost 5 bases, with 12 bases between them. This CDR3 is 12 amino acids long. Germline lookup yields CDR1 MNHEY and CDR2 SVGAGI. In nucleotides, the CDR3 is TGTGCCAGCTCTCAGGGGATGGAGACCCAGTACTTC. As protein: CASSQGMETQYF.

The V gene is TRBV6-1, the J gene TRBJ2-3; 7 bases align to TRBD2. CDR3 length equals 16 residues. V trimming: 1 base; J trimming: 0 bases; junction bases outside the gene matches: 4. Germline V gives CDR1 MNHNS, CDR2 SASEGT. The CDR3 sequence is CASSEEWTSSTDTQYF. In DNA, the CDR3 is TGTGCCAGCAGTGAAGAATGGACTAGTAGCACAGATACGCAGTATTTT.

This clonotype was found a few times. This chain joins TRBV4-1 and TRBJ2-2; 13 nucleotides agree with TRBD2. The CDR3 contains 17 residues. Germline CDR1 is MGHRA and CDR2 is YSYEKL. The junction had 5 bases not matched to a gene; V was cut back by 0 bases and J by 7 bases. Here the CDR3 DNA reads TGCGCCAGCAGCCAAGAACTAGCGGGAGGGCCCGGCGGGGAGCTGTTTTTT. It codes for CASSQELAGGPGGELFF.

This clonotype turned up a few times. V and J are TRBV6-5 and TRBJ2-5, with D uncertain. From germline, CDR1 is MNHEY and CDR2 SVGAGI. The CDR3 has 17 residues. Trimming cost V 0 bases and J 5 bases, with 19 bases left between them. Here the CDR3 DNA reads TGTGCCAGCAGTTACTCGATCCCCTACTATAGAGCGGAGACCCAGTACTTC. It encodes CASSYSIPYYRAETQYF.

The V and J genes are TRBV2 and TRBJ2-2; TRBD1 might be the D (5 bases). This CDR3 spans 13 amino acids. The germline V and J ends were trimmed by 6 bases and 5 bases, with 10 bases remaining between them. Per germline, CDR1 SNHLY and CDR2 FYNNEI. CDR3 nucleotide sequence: TGTGCCAGCAGAGTACAGGTTACCGGGGAGCTGTTTTTT. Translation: CASRVQVTGELFF. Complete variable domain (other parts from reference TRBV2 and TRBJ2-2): EPEVTQTPSHQVTQMGQEVILRCVPISNHLYFYWYRQILGQKVEFLVSFYNNEISEKSEIFDDQFSVERPDGSNFTLKIRSTKLEDSAMYFCASRVQVTGELFFGEGSRLTVL.

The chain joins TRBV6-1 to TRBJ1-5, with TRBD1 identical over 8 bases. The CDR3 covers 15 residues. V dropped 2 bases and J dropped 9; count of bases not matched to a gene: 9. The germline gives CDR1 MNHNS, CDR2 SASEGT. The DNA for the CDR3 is TGTGCCAGCAGTGAACAGGACAGGGCAAGGACGCCCCAGCATTTT. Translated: CASSEQDRARTPQHF.

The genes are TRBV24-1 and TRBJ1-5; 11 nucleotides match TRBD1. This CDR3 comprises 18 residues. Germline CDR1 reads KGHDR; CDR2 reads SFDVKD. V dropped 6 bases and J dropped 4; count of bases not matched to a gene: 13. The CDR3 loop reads CATSNRRTGGVGNQPQHF. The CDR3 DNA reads TGTGCCACCAGTAATAGACGGACAGGGGGCGTGGGAAATCAGCCCCAGCATTTT.

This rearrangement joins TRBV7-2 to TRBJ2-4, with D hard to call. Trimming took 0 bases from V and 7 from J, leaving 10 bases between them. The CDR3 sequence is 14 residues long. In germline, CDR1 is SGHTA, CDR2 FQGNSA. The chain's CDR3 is CASSLAGTGNIQYF. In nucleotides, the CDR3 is TGTGCCAGCAGCTTAGCGGGAACCGGCAACATTCAGTACTTC.

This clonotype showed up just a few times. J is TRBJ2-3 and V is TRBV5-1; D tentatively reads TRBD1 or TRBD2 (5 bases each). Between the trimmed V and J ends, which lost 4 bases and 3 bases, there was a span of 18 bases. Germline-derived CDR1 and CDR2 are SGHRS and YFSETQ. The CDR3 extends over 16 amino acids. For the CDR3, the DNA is TGCGCCAGCAGCCTGGAACGAGGGGATGGGACAGATACGCAGTATTTT. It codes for CASSLERGDGTDTQYF. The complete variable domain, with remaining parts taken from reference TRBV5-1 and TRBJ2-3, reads KAGVTQTPRYLIKTRGQQVTLSCSPISGHRSVSWYQQTPGQGLQFLFEYFSETQRNKGNFPGRFSGRQFSNSRSEMNVSTLELGDSALYLCASSLERGDGTDTQYFGPGTRLTVL.

DNA for the CDR3: TGTGCCAGCAGTTTGTCGGGGATCTACACAGATACGCAGTATTTT. Protein sequence: CASSLSGIYTDTQYF. The rearrangement uses TRBV28 and TRBJ2-3; possible D gene TRBD2, 5 bases. Germline V gene lookup returns CDR1 MDHEN and CDR2 SYDVKM. V was cut by 3 bases and J by 2 bases, with 12 bases left in between. CDR3 length equals 15 residues.

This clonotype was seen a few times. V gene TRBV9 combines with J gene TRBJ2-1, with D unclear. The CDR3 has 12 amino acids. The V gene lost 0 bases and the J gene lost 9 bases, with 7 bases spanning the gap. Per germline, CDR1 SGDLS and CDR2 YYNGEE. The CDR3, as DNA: TGTGCCAGCAGCGTAGTCGAAAGTGAGCAGTTCTTC. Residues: CASSVVESEQFF.

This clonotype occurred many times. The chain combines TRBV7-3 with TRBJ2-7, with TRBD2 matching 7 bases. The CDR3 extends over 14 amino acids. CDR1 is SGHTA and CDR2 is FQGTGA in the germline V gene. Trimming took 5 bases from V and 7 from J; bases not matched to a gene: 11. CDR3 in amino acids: CASSPGGSPGEQYF. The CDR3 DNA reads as TGTGCCAGCAGCCCGGGAGGCTCGCCGGGGGAGCAGTACTTC.

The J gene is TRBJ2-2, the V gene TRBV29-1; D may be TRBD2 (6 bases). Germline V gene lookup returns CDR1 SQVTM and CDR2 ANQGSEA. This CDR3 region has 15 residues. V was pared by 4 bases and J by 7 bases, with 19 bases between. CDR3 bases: TGCAGCGTTGCCCTAGTCCTCAGGAGGGGCGGGGAGCTGTTTTTT. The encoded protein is CSVALVLRRGGELFF.

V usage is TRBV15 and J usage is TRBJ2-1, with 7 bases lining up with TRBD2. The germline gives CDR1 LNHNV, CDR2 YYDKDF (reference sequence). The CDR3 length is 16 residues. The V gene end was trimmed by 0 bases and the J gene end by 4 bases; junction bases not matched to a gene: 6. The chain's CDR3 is CATSRDKGGSYNEQFF. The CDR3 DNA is TGTGCCACCAGCAGAGATAAGGGCGGGAGTTACAATGAGCAGTTCTTC.